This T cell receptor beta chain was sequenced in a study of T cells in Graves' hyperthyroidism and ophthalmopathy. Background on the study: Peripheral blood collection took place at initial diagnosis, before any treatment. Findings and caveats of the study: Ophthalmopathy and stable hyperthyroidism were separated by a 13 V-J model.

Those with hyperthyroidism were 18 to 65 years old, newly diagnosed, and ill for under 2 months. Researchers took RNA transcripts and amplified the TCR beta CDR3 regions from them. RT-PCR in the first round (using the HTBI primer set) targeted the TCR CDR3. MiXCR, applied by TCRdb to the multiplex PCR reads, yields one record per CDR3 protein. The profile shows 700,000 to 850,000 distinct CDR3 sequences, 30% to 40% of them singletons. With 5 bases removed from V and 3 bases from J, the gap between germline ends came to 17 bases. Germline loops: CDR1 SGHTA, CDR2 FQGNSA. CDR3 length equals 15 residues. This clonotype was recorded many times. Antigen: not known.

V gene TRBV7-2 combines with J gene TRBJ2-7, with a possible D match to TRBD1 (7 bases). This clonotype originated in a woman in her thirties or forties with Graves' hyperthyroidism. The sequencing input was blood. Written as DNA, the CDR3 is TGTGCCAGCAGCCATCGACAGGGAGGATACTACGAGCAGTACTTC. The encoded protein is CASSHRQGGYYEQYF.